This T cell receptor (beta chain) is drawn from a study of blood T cell repertoires in COVID-19. Overall study context: The analysed material was cDNA or gDNA that came from T cells, B-cell-depleted T cells, or PBMCs.

CDR3 size: 13 residues. Germline values: CDR1 MNHEY, CDR2 SMNVEV (reference sequence). Trimming cost V 5 bases and J 5 bases; bases outside gene matches: 1. In the study's own analysis: Estimates of nucleated cell counts were drawn from the amplification of reference gene primers. Clones were sequenced by immunoSEQ multiplex PCR, and TCRdb holds only the in-frame ones, with some missing. The DNA was the basis for D and trimming; V, J and clone size are from that table. This sample has under 70,000 clones, with approximately 87% found just once. V and J are TRBV27 and TRBJ2-7; 12 bases are a match to TRBD2. The sample was peripheral blood. The receptor was derived from a man aged 45 to 65 with acute or convalescent COVID-19. The CDR3 sequence: CASSRLAGDEQYF. DNA of the CDR3: TGTGCCAGCAGTAGACTAGCGGGAGACGAGCAGTACTTC.